The present entry profiles one TCR beta chain with its context. These data originate in a study of glioma-infiltrating T cells after dendritic cell vaccination. The assay was immunoSEQ multiplex PCR, and TCRdb's table has in-frame clones only and misses some. The sample has 60,000 to 70,000 clones, approximately 85% seen once. CDR3 length equals 13 residues. Trimming stripped 6 bases from V and 8 bases from J, with 15 bases between. Per the germline V gene, CDR1 is SGHVS and CDR2 is FQNEAQ. Here the sequenced sample was blood, taken before dendritic cell vaccination. The TCR comes from a human donor with glioblastoma. The chain carries TRBV7-8 and TRBJ2-3; D call uncertain. CDR3 nucleotide sequence: TGTGCCAGCAGACACCTTGTCCCGGGTACGCAGTATTTT. Its translation is CASRHLVPGTQYF.